The present entry profiles one TCR beta chain with its context. What it recognizes is unknown. This sample was included in a study of T cell responses to AZD1222 COVID-19 vaccine. General observations from the study: Spike-spanning, vaccine-associated CD4 TCRs were dominant at 160-218 and 743-854.

Sequencing was performed with immunoSEQ multiplex PCR; in TCRdb, only in-frame clones are kept and a portion is missing. Here the sample spans approximately 100,000 clones, roughly 89% being singletons. This CDR3 is built from 16 residues. The germline CDR1 and CDR2 sequences are SGDLS and YYNGEE. V lost 3 bases to trimming and J lost 4 bases, with 17 bases between them. The sample was peripheral blood, taken on day 0 of AZD1222 vaccination. This chain uses TRBV9 with TRBJ2-1; D remains ambiguous. This TCR came from an adult in good health. This chain's CDR3 is CASSAQTGPSYNEQFF. The CDR3 region has the DNA TGTGCCAGCAGCGCCCAGACTGGCCCCAGTTACAATGAGCAGTTCTTC.